This T cell receptor (beta chain) was recorded in a study of blood T cells in healthy people across ages. Broader study findings: Estimated diversity, derived from one million T cells, was regarded as an underestimate.

Of note for this clonotype: Its specificity is unknown.

CDR1 SGHTA and CDR2 FQGNSA come from the germline V gene. The CDR3 contains 15 residues. The trim removed 5 bases at V and 5 bases at J, leaving 8 bases unmatched. A second PCR, run for roughly 7 to 12 cycles, used a sample-barcoded 5' primer plus a J-beta primer mix. From the 5' RACE reads, TCRdb called clonotypes with MiXCR, one entry per CDR3 protein. This table has 1.5 million to 2 million distinct CDR3 sequences, about 35% appearing once. This chain uses TRBV7-2 with TRBJ2-1, with TRBD1 identical over 8 bases. Sequencing used blood. The receptor was derived from a woman aged 25 to 39 in good health. CDR3 DNA: TGTGCCAGCAGCCAAGACAGGGGCCCCAACAATGAGCAGTTCTTC. It is translated as CASSQDRGPNNEQFF.